This passage covers 28 T cell receptor beta chains from one sample sequenced in a study of regulatory T cells in long-lasting Graves disease. Time point of the sample: newly diagnosed GD, antithyroid drugs for less than 3 months. From RNA extracted from PBMCs, the TCR library was made. Construction of the TCR beta libraries employed iRepertoire HTBI primers in conjunction with Arm-PCR of CDR3 regions. TCRdb used MiXCR to reprocess the multiplex PCR reads, holding one entry per CDR3 protein. The sample lists about 240,000 distinct CDR3 sequences; around 20% were seen once. The source material was peripheral blood mononuclear cells (PBMCs), sampled at new diagnosis, from a patient treated with antithyroid drugs. Receptors originate from a female donor with Graves disease.

This clonotype was seen ten or more times. The chain uses TRBV20-1 and TRBJ2-5; D is perhaps TRBD1 or TRBD2 (6 bases each). The germline V gene encodes CDR1 DFQATT and CDR2 SNEGSKA (reference sequence). The CDR3 consists of 14 residues. The V and J ends lost 5 bases and 1 base respectively, with 14 bases between them. The chain's CDR3 is CSAVLRGAQETQYF. CDR3 DNA sequence: TGCAGTGCTGTTTTGAGGGGGGCCCAAGAGACCCAGTACTTC.

This clonotype was counted at least ten times. This chain uses TRBV7-9 with TRBJ2-5; 9 bases align to TRBD1. V shed 1 base, J shed 6 bases, and the junction held 6 bases outside the gene matches. CDR3 size: 15 residues. Germline V gene sequence: CDR1 SEHNR, CDR2 FQNEAQ (reference sequence). This CDR3 reads CASSLGGQGLQTQYF. In DNA, the CDR3 is TGTGCCAGCAGCTTAGGTGGACAGGGGTTACAGACCCAGTACTTC.

V and J are TRBV5-5 and TRBJ2-2; the D gene is possibly TRBD2 (6 bases). V was shortened by 4 bases and J by 5 bases, with 15 bases between the two germline ends. This CDR3 contains 15 residues. Per germline, CDR1 SGHKS and CDR2 YYEKEE (reference sequence). CDR3 amino acids: CASSGGRTGTGELFF. As DNA, the CDR3 is TGTGCCAGCAGCGGAGGGCGGACGGGGACCGGGGAGCTGTTTTTT.

This clonotype appeared many times. J is TRBJ1-6 and V is TRBV13, with D maybe TRBD1 (5 bases). CDR1 is PRHDT and CDR2 is FYEKMQ in the germline V gene (reference sequence). The CDR3 contains 17 residues. Trimming shortened V by 0 bases and J by 0 bases, and 9 bases separated the two germline ends. DNA for the CDR3: TGTGCCAGCAGCTTAGGGGGACTTAGCTCCTATAATTCACCCCTCCACTTT. Translation: CASSLGGLSSYNSPLHF.

This clonotype was picked up many times. V gene TRBV24-1 combines with J gene TRBJ2-1; 9 positions agree with TRBD2. CDR1 KGHDR and CDR2 SFDVKD come from the germline V gene. The CDR3 totals 16 residues. V lost 1 base to trimming and J lost 7 bases; unmatched junction nucleotides: 7. CDR3 DNA sequence: TGTGCCACCAGTGATTTCCTAGCGGGAAGCCCGAATGAGCAGTTCTTC. This translates into CATSDFLAGSPNEQFF.

The sample holds many counts of this clonotype. V is TRBV7-2 and J is TRBJ2-7; 9 positions agree with TRBD2. The CDR3 has 14 residues. In germline, CDR1 is SGHTA, CDR2 FQGNSA. V gave up 4 bases and J gave up 3 bases; unmatched junction bases: 4. CDR3 sequence (DNA): TGTGCCAGCAGCTCTCTAGCGGGGTTCTACGAGCAGTACTTC. Amino acid sequence: CASSSLAGFYEQYF.

This clonotype was recorded many times. At one end, the junction sequence differs from germline, possibly due to a read error. The chain employs TRBV5-1 and TRBJ2-7, with D uncertain. The CDR3 spans 13 residues. CDR1 is SGHRS and CDR2 is YFSETQ in the germline V gene. CDR3 residues: CASSFEPSDEQYF. DNA of the CDR3: TGCGCCAGCAGCTTCGAGCCCTCCGACGAGCAGTACTTC.

V is TRBV5-1 and J is TRBJ2-2; 12 bases match TRBD2. Trimming removed 3 bases from V and 3 bases from J; junction bases left unmatched: 6. Germline assignment: CDR1 SGHRS and CDR2 YFSETQ. This CDR3 is 17 amino acids long. The CDR3 region is CASSSSSGRGDTGELFF. DNA of the CDR3: TGCGCCAGCAGCTCGTCTAGCGGGAGGGGGGACACCGGGGAGCTGTTTTTT.

In the case of this clonotype: It is likely a read error, because the conserved phenylalanine at the end of the CDR3 is missing. The genes are TRBV20-1 and TRBJ1-2, with 8 bases identical to TRBD1. Trimming removed 8 bases from V and 7 bases from J; junction bases left unmatched: 9. The CDR3 length is 12 residues. Germline V CDR1 and CDR2: DFQATT, SNEGSKA (reference sequence). The CDR3 sequence: CSTDRDKGGYTS. The CDR3 nucleotides are TGCAGTACGGACAGGGATAAGGGTGGCTACACCTCC.

This clonotype turned up a few times. This clone may be a read error of a much larger clone one base away. The rearrangement joins TRBV7-2 to TRBJ2-5, with TRBD2 matching 13 bases. The tail of the sequence fits TRBJ2-1 better, so the J call may be wrong. CDR3 length: 14 amino acids. Germline lookup yields CDR1 SGHTA and CDR2 FQGNSA. The CDR3 sequence: CASSYRTSGGEQFF. In DNA, the CDR3 is TGTGCCAGCAGCTACCGGACTAGCGGGGGTGAGCAGTTCTTC.

In its sample, this clonotype was seen many times. CDR3 sequence (DNA): TGCAGCGTTGAAAGTGCAGGACGGGAGCAGTACTTC. It is translated as CSVESAGREQYF. This chain joins TRBV29-1 and TRBJ2-7, with no clear D. Trimming left V 2 bases short and J 7 bases short, with 12 bases between. This CDR3 is built from 12 residues. CDR1 is SQVTM and CDR2 is ANQGSEA in the germline V gene.

At least ten counts were recorded for this clonotype. The chain carries TRBV12-5 and TRBJ1-2; no clear D gene. The CDR3 covers 11 residues. V was clipped by 0 bases and J by 10 bases, with 6 bases between them. In germline, CDR1 is LGHNT, CDR2 FRNRAP. CDR3 DNA sequence: TGTGCTAGTGGTTTGGTATGGGACTACACCTTC. This translates into CASGLVWDYTF.

J is TRBJ1-3 and V is TRBV15; no clear D. This CDR3 is built from 18 residues. The germline CDR1 and CDR2 sequences are LNHNV and YYDKDF (reference sequence). The V gene lost 0 bases and the J gene lost 4 bases, with 19 bases spanning the gap. The CDR3 coding sequence is TGTGCCACCAGCAGAGATGCGGACCCCGCAATATTGGGAAACACCATATATTTT. Translated, it gives CATSRDADPAILGNTIYF.

In regard to this clonotype: A much more abundant neighbour one base away suggests this may be a read error. This chain joins TRBV5-5 and TRBJ2-4; tentatively, D is TRBD2 (7 bases). Germline V gene sequence: CDR1 SGHKS, CDR2 YYEKEE (reference sequence). Trimming removed 0 bases at V and 8 bases at J, with 18 bases between. CDR3 length equals 16 residues. The CDR3 loop reads CASSLVGGRGQDIQYF. DNA for the CDR3: TGTGCCAGCAGCTTGGTCGGGGGGCGCGGTCAAGACATTCAGTACTTC.

This clonotype appeared many times. The chain employs TRBV10-3 and TRBJ1-2; 9 positions agree with TRBD1. This CDR3 comprises 15 residues. Germline V gives CDR1 ENHRY, CDR2 SYGVKD. The J segment lost 4 bases and the V segment lost 2 bases, leaving 5 bases of the junction unmatched. The CDR3 is CAISEKTGGAYGYTF. CDR3 DNA sequence: TGTGCCATCAGTGAGAAAACAGGGGGCGCCTATGGCTACACCTTC.

This clonotype showed up many times. The chain recombines TRBV6-5 with TRBJ2-1; 13 nucleotides agree with TRBD2. The CDR3 consists of 18 residues. Germline V gene data show CDR1 as MNHEY and CDR2 as SVGAGI. J lost 2 bases, V lost 1 base, and 5 bases had no gene match. Written as DNA, the CDR3 is TGTGCCAGCAGTTACTTTTCGACTAGCGGGGGGACCTACAATGAGCAGTTCTTC. Its translation: CASSYFSTSGGTYNEQFF.

This clonotype has ten or more counts. The V and J genes are TRBV3-1 and TRBJ2-5; D is unclear. Trimming removed 8 bases at V and 5 bases at J, with 15 bases between. The CDR3 has 13 residues. Germline-derived CDR1 and CDR2 are LGHDT and YNNKEL (reference sequence). The CDR3 here is CASGVLGKETQYF. CDR3 nucleotides: TGTGCCAGCGGGGTGCTGGGTAAGGAGACCCAGTACTTC.

This clonotype was detected ten times or more. The V call is TRBV3-1, the J call TRBJ2-7; 13 positions match TRBD2. Trimming removed 5 bases from V and 0 bases from J; junction bases left unmatched: 7. Germline CDR1 LGHDT, CDR2 YNNKEL (reference sequence). The CDR3 totals 17 residues. The chain's CDR3 is CASSSGLAGESSYEQYF. DNA for the CDR3: TGTGCCAGCAGCTCAGGACTAGCGGGGGAGAGCTCCTACGAGCAGTACTTC.

This clonotype was picked up many times. The chain is built from TRBV19 and TRBJ1-2, with 7 bases lining up with TRBD1. The J segment lost 5 bases and the V segment lost 4 bases, leaving 13 bases of the junction unmatched. The V gene's germline CDR1 is LNHDA and CDR2 SQIVND (reference sequence). The CDR3 sequence is 16 residues long. CDR3: CASSTLRDSLVYGYTF. CDR3 DNA: TGTGCCAGTAGTACTCTCCGGGACAGCCTCGTTTATGGCTACACCTTC. Full variable domain (missing parts from reference TRBV19 and TRBJ1-2): DGGITQSPKYLFRKEGQNVTLSCEQNLNHDAMYWYRQDPGQGLRLIYYSQIVNDFQKGDIAEGYSVSREKKESFPLTVTSAQKNPTAFYLCASSTLRDSLVYGYTFGSGTRLTVV.

This clonotype was counted at least ten times. The V call is TRBV18, the J call TRBJ1-2; D unresolved. The germline V gene encodes CDR1 KGHSH and CDR2 LQKENI. Trimming took off 4 bases at V and 6 bases at J, with 18 bases between the two ends. The CDR3 sequence is 15 residues long. The CDR3 region has the DNA TGTGCCAGCTCACTAACGCCTCTTGGAGAGGATGGCTACACCTTC. Translated, it gives CASSLTPLGEDGYTF.

This clonotype was recorded at least ten times. The chain is built from TRBV12-3 or TRBV12-4 and TRBJ1-6; D is perhaps TRBD1 (5 bases). This CDR3 is built from 15 residues. V lost 6 bases and J lost 4, with 13 bases in between. CDR3 region: CASSLGPSYNSPLHF. The DNA for the CDR3 is TGTGCCAGCAGCCTGGGACCGTCATATAATTCACCCCTCCACTTT.

The table lists this clonotype with many counts. The V and J genes are TRBV5-1 and TRBJ2-3; TRBD2 agrees at 13 bases. The ends lost 7 bases at V and 2 bases at J; junction bases unmatched: 7. This CDR3 has 16 amino acids. The germline CDR1 and CDR2 sequences are SGHRS and YFSETQ. The CDR3 DNA reads as TGCGCCAGCCAAGGACTAGCGGGAGTAAACACAGATACGCAGTATTTT. Translated: CASQGLAGVNTDTQYF.

This clonotype showed up many times. The chain uses TRBV6-1 and TRBJ1-2, with D possibly being TRBD1 (6 bases). CDR3 size: 14 residues. The germline gives CDR1 MNHNS, CDR2 SASEGT. Trimming took off 5 bases at V and 8 bases at J, with 18 bases between the two ends. CDR3 sequence: CASSMGGGVGGYTF. In DNA, the CDR3 is TGTGCCAGCAGTATGGGAGGGGGGGTAGGAGGCTACACCTTC.

This clonotype was counted many times. This chain links TRBV4-3 with TRBJ1-2; TRBD1 is a possible D gene (5 bases). Between the trimmed V and J ends, which lost 0 bases and 4 bases, there was a span of 15 bases. The CDR3 has 16 amino acids. Germline V gene lookup returns CDR1 LGHNA and CDR2 YSLEER. The chain's CDR3 is CASSQDLRGSGYGYTF. Here the CDR3 DNA reads TGCGCCAGCAGCCAAGATCTTAGGGGCAGCGGCTATGGCTACACCTTC.

This clonotype came up many times. V is TRBV7-2 and J is TRBJ2-2; no definite D call. This CDR3 has 12 residues. The ends were cut back, 5 bases at V and 7 bases at J, with 8 bases in the middle. In germline, CDR1 is SGHTA, CDR2 FQGNSA. DNA for the CDR3: TGTGCCAGCAGCCCCCGATTCGGGGAGCTGTTTTTT. This sequence encodes CASSPRFGELFF.

The genes are TRBV2 and TRBJ2-7; the match to TRBD1 covers 7 bases. Germline trimming cut 4 bases from V and 3 bases from J; bases unmatched to any gene: 6. CDR1 and CDR2 from the germline V gene are SNHLY and FYNNEI. The CDR3 extends over 14 amino acids. This CDR3 is CASSARQGVYEQYF. In DNA, the CDR3 is TGTGCCAGCAGTGCCCGACAGGGAGTCTACGAGCAGTACTTC.

This clonotype was recorded at least ten times. V usage is TRBV28 and J usage is TRBJ1-5; D is ambiguous. Trimming stripped 2 bases from V and 3 bases from J, with 8 bases between. Looked up from germline, CDR1 is MDHEN and CDR2 is SYDVKM. The CDR3 loop spans 14 amino acids. This CDR3 reads CASSLGQYNQPQHF. As DNA, the CDR3 is TGTGCCAGCAGTTTAGGGCAGTACAATCAGCCCCAGCATTTT.

This clonotype was detected ten times or more. The chain combines TRBV20-1 with TRBJ2-1; D is unresolved. Germline V lookup: CDR1 DFQATT, CDR2 SNEGSKA (reference sequence). There are 17 residues in the CDR3. V lost 5 bases to trimming and J lost 3 bases, with 23 bases between them. The CDR3 loop reads CSAPDFRQRRDYNEQFF. The CDR3 DNA sequence: TGCAGTGCTCCCGATTTCCGCCAGAGACGTGACTACAATGAGCAGTTCTTC.